Listed here are 27 T cell receptor beta chains from one sample, sequenced in a study of shared clonotypes between healthy human individuals. Positive CCR7 selection of CD45RO-negative cells yielded the naive CD8 cells, and terminally differentiated effector memory CD45RA+ cells were excluded. Measured with immunoSEQ multiplex PCR; TCRdb has only the in-frame clones, and not every one. The sample has millions of clones, about 95% seen once. The sample consisted of naive CD8+ T cells sorted from blood. These receptors were taken from a young man in good health.

V and J are TRBV28 and TRBJ2-1; D might be TRBD2 (6 bases). Germline CDR1 and CDR2: MDHEN and SYDVKM. The V end lost 5 bases, the J end lost 1 base, and 12 bases lay between the germline ends. The CDR3 spans 15 residues. The DNA for the CDR3 is TGTGCCAGCAGTCCGGAGGGGCCTTCCTACAATGAGCAGTTCTTC. It encodes CASSPEGPSYNEQFF. Drawing the rest from reference TRBV28 and TRBJ2-1, the complete variable domain is DVKVTQSSRYLVKRTGEKVFLECVQDMDHENMFWYRQDPGLGLRLIYFSYDVKMKEKGDIPEGYSVSREKKERFSLILESASTNQTSMYLCASSPEGPSYNEQFFGPGTRLTVL.

The chain recombines TRBV10-2 with TRBJ2-5, with 9 bases that match TRBD1. Trimming at V came to 2 bases and at J to 5 bases, leaving 6 bases not matched to a gene. In germline, CDR1 is WSHSY, CDR2 SAAADI. The CDR3 is 15 amino acids. The CDR3 reads CASSEPGTGQETQYF. The CDR3 DNA reads as TGCGCCAGCAGTGAGCCTGGGACAGGGCAGGAGACCCAGTACTTC.

The V call is TRBV11-2, the J call TRBJ1-4, with D maybe TRBD1 (5 bases). V lost 0 bases, J lost 4 bases, and 9 bases lay in between. Germline V gene lookup returns CDR1 SGHAT and CDR2 FQNNGV. This CDR3 region has 15 residues. This chain's CDR3 is CASSLDWQGNEKLFF. The CDR3, as DNA: TGTGCCAGCAGCTTAGACTGGCAGGGTAATGAAAAACTGTTTTTT.

The genes are TRBV6-6 and TRBJ2-1; weak D call: TRBD2 (5 bases). The CDR3 consists of 15 residues. The V and J ends lost 5 bases and 0 bases respectively, with 11 bases between them. Germline V CDR1 and CDR2: MNHNY, SVGAGI (reference sequence). CDR3 coding DNA: TGTGCCAGCAGTCCCCTTCGGGGCTCCTACAATGAGCAGTTCTTC. It yields the protein CASSPLRGSYNEQFF.

This clone was counted between two and nine times. Distinct nucleotide sequences in the sample also encode this CDR3. The rearrangement joins TRBV4-1 to TRBJ2-7; TRBD2 agrees at 7 bases. V dropped 1 base and J dropped 2; count of bases not matched to a gene: 2. The CDR3 contains 14 residues. Germline CDR1 is MGHRA and CDR2 is YSYEKL. DNA for the CDR3: TGCGCCAGCAGCCAAGTGGGGGGGACCTACGAGCAGTACTTC. Translated: CASSQVGGTYEQYF.

The rearrangement links TRBV2 to TRBJ1-2, with 7 nucleotides matching TRBD1. V shed 3 bases and J 2 bases; nucleotides not matched to a gene: 3. Germline V gives CDR1 SNHLY, CDR2 FYNNEI. This CDR3 region has 14 residues. The CDR3 DNA is TGTGCCAGCAGTGAGACAGGGAGCAACTATGGCTACACCTTC. It specifies CASSETGSNYGYTF. Using reference TRBV2 and TRBJ1-2 for the parts outside the CDR3, the full variable domain is EPEVTQTPSHQVTQMGQEVILRCVPISNHLYFYWYRQILGQKVEFLVSFYNNEISEKSEIFDDQFSVERPDGSNFTLKIRSTKLEDSAMYFCASSETGSNYGYTFGSGTRLTVV.

Comments on this clone: This CDR3 is also generated by other DNA sequences in the sample. The chain uses TRBV6-5 and TRBJ2-7, with D possibly being TRBD2 (5 bases). Germline V CDR1 and CDR2: MNHEY, SVGAGI. V dropped 0 bases and J dropped 2 bases, with 14 bases sitting between them. The CDR3 contains 16 residues. CDR3 protein: CASSYSTGEATYEQYF. The DNA of the CDR3 is TGTGCCAGCAGTTACTCGACCGGGGAAGCAACCTACGAGCAGTACTTC.

V and J are TRBV7-6 and TRBJ2-5; the D gene could be TRBD1 or TRBD2 (6 bases each). The V end lost 2 bases, the J end lost 5 bases, and 12 bases lay between the germline ends. CDR3 size: 14 residues. CDR1 SGHVS and CDR2 FNYEAQ come from the germline V gene. The CDR3 nucleotides are TGTGCCAGCAGCTTACCAGGGGAGGACGAGACCCAGTACTTC. Translated, it gives CASSLPGEDETQYF. The entire variable domain, with the rest obtained from reference TRBV7-6 and TRBJ2-5, is as follows: GAGVSQSPRYKVTKRGQDVALRCDPISGHVSLYWYRQALGQGPEFLTYFNYEAQQDKSGLPNDRFSAERPEGSISTLTIQRTEQRDSAMYRCASSLPGEDETQYFGPGTRLLVL.

The rearrangement joins TRBV6-6 to TRBJ2-2, with 11 positions matching TRBD2. Per the germline V gene, CDR1 is MNHNY and CDR2 is SVGAGI (reference sequence). V shed 7 bases and J 5 bases; nucleotides not matched to a gene: 9. This CDR3 is built from 16 residues. CDR3 bases: TGTGCCAGCACTCCAGGACTAGCGGGCCTAACCGGGGAGCTGTTTTTT. Protein product: CASTPGLAGLTGELFF.

Note on this clone: This sample also contains other DNA sequences that code for the same CDR3. The chain combines TRBV28 with TRBJ2-7; the D gene could be TRBD1 or TRBD2 (5 bases each). This CDR3 comprises 14 residues. V lost 0 bases to trimming and J lost 3 bases, with 9 bases between them. Germline-derived CDR1 and CDR2 are MDHEN and SYDVKM. DNA for the CDR3: TGTGCCAGCAGTTTATGGGGGGATAGCTACGAGCAGTACTTC. Encoded protein: CASSLWGDSYEQYF.

The chain carries TRBV10-3 and TRBJ1-1, with 8 bases that match TRBD1. This CDR3 has 14 residues. Germline values: CDR1 ENHRY, CDR2 SYGVKD. V gave up 8 bases and J gave up 1 base; unmatched junction bases: 6. CDR3 loop: CAIAAGTGNTEAFF. In DNA form, the CDR3 reads TGTGCCATCGCCGCCGGGACAGGGAACACTGAAGCTTTCTTT.

J is TRBJ2-3 and V is TRBV27, with TRBD1 as a possible D gene (6 bases). This CDR3 is 16 amino acids long. Trimming took 2 bases from V and 4 from J, leaving 16 bases between them. Germline V CDR1 and CDR2: MNHEY, SMNVEV (reference sequence). The CDR3 loop reads CASSLGPGAVPDTQYF. In DNA, the CDR3 is TGTGCCAGCAGTTTAGGTCCAGGGGCCGTCCCAGATACGCAGTATTTT.

This clone showed up just once. The CDR3 DNA follows: TGTGCCAGCAGCTTAGGTCGGCAGTACTTC. Its translation: CASSLGRQYF. The chain has TRBV5-8 and TRBJ2-4; D gene ambiguous. V lost 2 bases and J lost 13, with 7 bases in between. This CDR3 is 10 amino acids long. Germline loops: CDR1 SGHTS, CDR2 YDEGEE.

CDR3 in amino acids: CAWSVGTGKLYGYTF. The CDR3 region has the DNA TGTGCCTGGAGTGTGGGGACAGGGAAACTCTATGGCTACACCTTC. The genes are TRBV30 and TRBJ1-2, with 9 bases fitting TRBD1. After removal of 0 bases from V and 4 bases from J, the junction contained 6 bases not matched to a gene. Germline-derived CDR1 and CDR2 are GTSNPN and SVGIG (reference sequence). This CDR3 has 15 amino acids.

As regards this clone: One end of the junction does not line up with germline, which may come from a read error. The chain has TRBV6-5 and TRBJ1-5; D is undetermined. This CDR3 is 11 amino acids long. The germline V gene has CDR1 MNHEY and CDR2 SVGAGI. The CDR3 DNA is TGTGCCAGCAGTGATGGGTCCAGCGGGTATTTT. Its protein product is CASSDGSSGYF.

Note on this clone: One junction end disagrees with the germline gene, perhaps due to a read error. J is TRBJ2-5 and V is TRBV27; 8 nucleotides agree with TRBD1. CDR3 size: 14 residues. Germline-derived CDR1 and CDR2 are MNHEY and SMNVEV (reference sequence). The chain's CDR3 is CASSLTGEVRRVDF. The CDR3 DNA follows: TGTGCCAGCAGTTTGACAGGGGAGGTTCGGCGGGTCGACTTC.

J is TRBJ1-1 and V is TRBV7-9; 9 bases are shared with TRBD1. The length of the CDR3 is 14 residues. Germline values: CDR1 SEHNR, CDR2 FQNEAQ (reference sequence). After removal of 4 bases from V and 5 bases from J, the junction contained 5 bases not matched to a gene. CDR3 loop: CASSSGTGRTEAFF. The CDR3 nucleotides read TGTGCCAGCAGCTCCGGGACAGGGCGGACTGAAGCTTTCTTT.

For this clone: Other DNA sequences in this sample translate to the same CDR3. This chain connects TRBV10-1 to TRBJ2-2; D ambiguous. The CDR3 runs 11 residues. The germline CDR1 and CDR2 sequences are WNHNN and SYGVQD (reference sequence). V lost 5 bases to trimming and J lost 5 bases, with 3 bases between them. The CDR3 nucleotides are TGCGCCAGCAGTAATACCGGGGAGCTGTTTTTT. Protein product: CASSNTGELFF.

This chain links TRBV27 with TRBJ2-7, with 8 positions matching TRBD2. V lost 3 bases and J lost 4; bases outside the gene matches: 8. Germline assignment: CDR1 MNHEY and CDR2 SMNVEV (reference sequence). The CDR3 length is 15 residues. CDR3 DNA sequence: TGTGCCAGCAGTTTTGCGGCGGGAGGACATTACGAGCAGTACTTC. Amino acids: CASSFAAGGHYEQYF.

This clone has a single count. The V and J genes are TRBV5-4 and TRBJ1-1; D is unclear. The V gene lost 4 bases and the J gene lost 4 bases, with 20 bases spanning the gap. The CDR3 is 16 residues long. Germline lookup yields CDR1 SGHNT and CDR2 YYREEE (reference sequence). CDR3 sequence (DNA): TGTGCCAGCAGCCCCGTGGAGGACGGGTGGGTCACTGAAGCTTTCTTT. It encodes CASSPVEDGWVTEAFF.

The chain employs TRBV11-2 and TRBJ2-1; D possibly corresponds to TRBD2 (5 bases). Deletions cut 2 bases from V and 2 bases from J, with 7 bases between. This CDR3 contains 14 residues. The germline gives CDR1 SGHAT, CDR2 FQNNGV. In nucleotides, the CDR3 is TGTGCCAGCAGCTTACACGGGACCTACAATGAGCAGTTCTTC. This sequence encodes CASSLHGTYNEQFF. The entire variable domain, with the rest obtained from reference TRBV11-2 and TRBJ2-1, is as follows: EAGVAQSPRYKIIEKRQSVAFWCNPISGHATLYWYQQILGQGPKLLIQFQNNGVVDDSQLPKDRFSAERLKGVDSTLKIQPAKLEDSAVYLCASSLHGTYNEQFFGPGTRLTVL.

The chain employs TRBV2 and TRBJ2-2; TRBD1 is a possible D gene (5 bases). From germline, CDR1 is SNHLY and CDR2 FYNNEI. The CDR3 has 17 amino acids. Trimming removed 4 bases from V and 6 bases from J, with 21 bases in between. CDR3 residues: CASSGTGYTTRAGELFF. The DNA of the CDR3 is TGTGCCAGCAGTGGAACAGGATATACCACAAGGGCCGGGGAGCTGTTTTTT.

The chain employs TRBV6-5 and TRBJ1-1; D gene uncertain. The CDR3 runs 13 residues. V lost 4 bases and J lost 4, with 10 bases in between. Per the germline V gene, CDR1 is MNHEY and CDR2 is SVGAGI. CDR3 bases: TGTGCCAGCAGTTCCTTTGGTGGCACTGAAGCTTTCTTT. It specifies CASSSFGGTEAFF.

The chain is built from TRBV5-4 and TRBJ1-5; the D gene is possibly TRBD1 (5 bases). V lost 0 bases and J lost 8, with 15 bases in between. The CDR3 length is 15 residues. The germline CDR1 and CDR2 sequences are SGHNT and YYREEE (reference sequence). The CDR3 here is CASSLEVGRRKPQHF. The CDR3 nucleotides are TGTGCCAGCAGCTTGGAGGTGGGACGCAGGAAGCCCCAGCATTTT.

J is TRBJ2-4 and V is TRBV10-2; 8 nucleotides agree with TRBD1. The germline V gene encodes CDR1 WSHSY and CDR2 SAAADI. The CDR3 is 14 residues long. V was clipped by 6 bases and J by 6 bases; unmatched bases: 7. For the CDR3, the DNA is TGCGCCAGCAGACCAGGGGGCGAGGGAAACATTCAGTACTTC. This sequence encodes CASRPGGEGNIQYF.

V is TRBV4-1 and J is TRBJ2-7; TRBD1 matches at 7 bases. CDR3 length: 16 amino acids. Germline lookup yields CDR1 MGHRA and CDR2 YSYEKL. The ends lost 2 bases at V and 5 bases at J; junction bases unmatched: 12. The CDR3 DNA reads TGCGCCAGCAGCCAATTTATTACCGGGACAGAAAACGAGCAGTACTTC. Translated, it gives CASSQFITGTENEQYF.

The rearrangement links TRBV2 to TRBJ2-1, with 7 bases fitting TRBD2. The germline CDR1 and CDR2 sequences are SNHLY and FYNNEI. V was pared by 10 bases and J by 5 bases, with 14 bases of the junction left unmatched. The CDR3 is 15 amino acids. The CDR3 spells CANDGGLPFHNEQFF. Written as DNA, the CDR3 is TGTGCCAACGACGGGGGACTACCTTTCCACAATGAGCAGTTCTTC.